The 13 T cell receptor beta chains in this list originate from one sample, sequenced in a study of OX40 agonist ivuxolimab in advanced cancers. The assay was immunoSEQ multiplex PCR, and TCRdb's table has in-frame clones only and misses some. The sample contains 55,000 to 70,000 clones, 86% of which appear only once. Sequencing was performed on CD4+ or CD8+ T cells sorted from blood, taken in a trial of the OX40 agonist ivuxolimab. These receptors were taken from an adult with an advanced solid tumor such as melanoma, head and neck, liver or kidney cancer.

The rearrangement uses TRBV19 and TRBJ1-1; D gene uncertain. This CDR3 contains 12 residues. CDR1 is LNHDA and CDR2 is SQIVND in the germline V gene (reference sequence). Between the trimmed V and J ends, which lost 2 bases and 4 bases, there was a span of 5 bases. DNA for the CDR3: TGTGCCAGTAGTATAAGCCCCACTGAAGCTTTCTTT. Residues: CASSISPTEAFF. The variable domain in full, with the rest retrieved from reference TRBV19 and TRBJ1-1, is DGGITQSPKYLFRKEGQNVTLSCEQNLNHDAMYWYRQDPGQGLRLIYYSQIVNDFQKGDIAEGYSVSREKKESFPLTVTSAQKNPTAFYLCASSISPTEAFFGQGTRLTVV.

The chain carries TRBV7-2 and TRBJ1-2, with D possibly being TRBD1 (5 bases). This CDR3 has 15 amino acids. The V end was cut by 4 bases, the J end by 4 bases, with 16 bases between. Germline values: CDR1 SGHTA, CDR2 FQGNSA. CDR3: CASSSGSGQGYGYTF. The CDR3 region has the DNA TGTGCCAGCAGCTCAGGGTCGGGGCAAGGCTATGGCTACACCTTC.

The rearrangement links TRBV2 to TRBJ1-2; TRBD1 matches 8 bases. The germline CDR1 and CDR2 sequences are SNHLY and FYNNEI. V shed 6 bases and J 4 bases; nucleotides not matched to a gene: 10. The CDR3 loop spans 15 amino acids. CDR3 loop: CASRTGQGGSYGYTF. For the CDR3, the DNA is TGTGCCAGCAGGACCGGACAGGGCGGATCCTATGGCTACACCTTC.

This clone appeared a few times. V and J are TRBV5-6 and TRBJ2-2, with D perhaps being TRBD1 or TRBD2 (5 bases each). The CDR3 loop spans 14 amino acids. The germline gives CDR1 SGHDT, CDR2 YYEEEE. V shed 6 bases and J shed 6 bases, with 15 bases lying between them. The CDR3 is CASTALQGAGELFF. The CDR3 coding sequence is TGTGCCAGCACCGCACTTCAGGGAGCCGGGGAGCTGTTTTTT.

This clone was recorded at least ten times. The V call is TRBV12-5, the J call TRBJ1-5; D remains unclear. This CDR3 has 15 amino acids. Looked up from germline, CDR1 is LGHNT and CDR2 is FRNRAP. Trimming stripped 6 bases from V and 4 bases from J, with 16 bases between. CDR3 sequence (DNA): TGTGCTAGTGGGTGGACTGGACCGACGAATCAGCCCCAGCATTTT. This codes for CASGWTGPTNQPQHF. Filled out from reference TRBV12-5 and TRBJ1-5, the complete variable domain reads DARVTQTPRHKVTEMGQEVTMRCQPILGHNTVFWYRQTMMQGLELLAYFRNRAPLDDSGMPKDRFSAEMPDATLATLKIQPSEPRDSAVYFCASGWTGPTNQPQHFGDGTRLSIL.

J is TRBJ1-5 and V is TRBV7-2, with 9 bases fitting TRBD1. The length of the CDR3 is 15 residues. V was clipped by 1 base and J by 11 bases; unmatched bases: 9. Per the germline V gene, CDR1 is SGHTA and CDR2 is FQGNSA. The CDR3 reads CASSLGGTGKAAQHF. The CDR3 DNA sequence: TGTGCCAGCAGCTTAGGGGGGACAGGGAAAGCGGCCCAGCATTTT.

The CDR3 region is CASSLSSGRRGEQYF. The CDR3 bases are TGTGCCAGCAGTCTCTCTAGCGGGAGAAGAGGCGAGCAGTACTTC. The chain is built from TRBV2 and TRBJ2-7; 10 nucleotides align to TRBD2. CDR3 length: 15 residues. The V gene end was trimmed by 5 bases and the J gene end by 6 bases; junction bases not matched to a gene: 10. Germline V gives CDR1 SNHLY, CDR2 FYNNEI.

The chain links TRBV6-6 to TRBJ1-4; a possible D gene is TRBD1 (6 bases). V lost 5 bases and J lost 0, with 7 bases in between. The CDR3 consists of 14 residues. Per the germline V gene, CDR1 is MNHNY and CDR2 is SVGAGI (reference sequence). The CDR3 bases are TGTGCCAGCAGTACAGGGTCAACTAATGAAAAACTGTTTTTT. Its translation is CASSTGSTNEKLFF.

The chain joins TRBV18 to TRBJ2-3; D call uncertain. CDR1 and CDR2 from the germline V gene are KGHSH and LQKENI. The CDR3 length is 18 residues. Trimming left V 0 bases short and J 5 bases short, with 21 bases between. The CDR3 spells CASSPPRPEKGRRDTQYF. Written as DNA, the CDR3 is TGTGCCAGCTCACCACCGAGACCGGAGAAGGGCCGAAGAGATACGCAGTATTTT.

This chain uses TRBV30 with TRBJ2-6, with TRBD1 matching over 7 bases. There are 18 residues in the CDR3. CDR1 is GTSNPN, CDR2 SVGIG, per germline (reference sequence). Trimming at V came to 0 bases and at J to 0 bases, leaving 8 bases not matched to a gene. Here the CDR3 reads CAWSVTGQAISGANVLTF. The CDR3 DNA is TGTGCCTGGAGTGTTACTGGACAGGCGATCTCTGGGGCCAACGTCCTGACTTTC.

This chain connects TRBV5-1 to TRBJ1-6; TRBD1 agrees at 8 bases. The CDR3 extends over 15 amino acids. Germline CDR1 reads SGHRS; CDR2 reads YFSETQ. V lost 4 bases, J lost 6 bases, and 6 bases stayed unmatched. The CDR3 nucleotides are TGCGCCAGCAGCCTTCGACAGGGGACTAATTCACCCCTCCACTTT. Amino acid sequence: CASSLRQGTNSPLHF.

CDR3 loop: CASGSRRSGETQYF. In DNA form, the CDR3 reads TGTGCCAGCGGAAGTAGACGATCAGGGGAGACCCAGTACTTC. The rearrangement uses TRBV11-2 and TRBJ2-5; TRBD1 might be the D (5 bases). Germline lookup yields CDR1 SGHAT and CDR2 FQNNGV. V was trimmed by 8 bases and J by 5 bases, leaving 18 bases between them. CDR3 length equals 14 residues.

The V call is TRBV6-1, the J call TRBJ1-1, with unresolved D. Trimming removed 8 bases from V and 1 base from J, with 11 bases in between. CDR1 and CDR2 (germline): MNHNS, SASEGT. The CDR3 sequence is 13 residues long. The CDR3 here is CASRTSGNTEAFF. The CDR3 nucleotides read TGTGCCAGCCGAACATCAGGGAACACTGAAGCTTTCTTT.